Presented here are 23 T cell receptor beta chains from one specimen sequenced in a study of monozygotic twins with inflammatory bowel disease. TCRdb reprocessed the 5' RACE reads and reports one entry per CDR3 protein, with no DNA. This repertoire includes just over 300,000 distinct CDR3 sequences. The source material was blood. These receptors were collected from a human donor with ulcerative colitis or Crohn's disease, or a healthy co-twin of an affected twin (not recorded which).

The J gene is TRBJ2-2, the V gene TRBV7-9; the D call of TRBD1 rests on TCRdb alone, since no DNA is present to check it. In germline, CDR1 is SEHNR, CDR2 FQNEAQ (reference sequence). This CDR3 has 15 amino acids. This CDR3 is CASSFATGSPGELFF.

V gene TRBV12-3 or TRBV12-4 combines with J gene TRBJ1-5. This CDR3 contains 12 residues. The CDR3 here is CASSQTAEPQHF.

The chain carries TRBV7-3 and TRBJ2-1. Germline loops: CDR1 SGHTA, CDR2 FQGTGA. This CDR3 has 13 amino acids. The CDR3 is CASSLDRHNEQFF.

The rearrangement links TRBV27 to TRBJ2-7; TCRdb outputs TRBD1, but without DNA this stays unchecked. CDR3 size: 14 residues. Germline V lookup: CDR1 MNHEY, CDR2 SMNVEV (reference sequence). Here the CDR3 reads CASSPGTGWHEQYF.

The chain recombines TRBV12-3 or TRBV12-4 with TRBJ2-7. The CDR3 extends over 14 amino acids. CDR3 protein: CASSLSGSTYEQYF.

J is TRBJ1-1 and V is TRBV6-2 or TRBV6-3. Germline V gene lookup returns CDR1 MNHEY and CDR2 SVGEGT. This CDR3 has 14 amino acids. CDR3 sequence reads: CASRQEWANTEAFF.

CDR3: CSARYGRAGDTQYF. The gene calls are TRBV20-1 and TRBJ2-3; TCRdb designates TRBD2, a call that cannot be tested without DNA. Looked up from germline, CDR1 is DFQATT and CDR2 is SNEGSKA (reference sequence). This CDR3 is built from 14 residues.

J is TRBJ2-1 and V is TRBV27; TCRdb outputs TRBD1, but without DNA this stays unchecked. CDR1 MNHEY and CDR2 SMNVEV come from the germline V gene (reference sequence). The CDR3 totals 13 residues. This CDR3 is CASSLGTGGEQFF.

V is TRBV20-1 and J is TRBJ2-7; the TRBD1 assignment by TCRdb is unverifiable without DNA. The length of the CDR3 is 12 residues. CDR1 DFQATT and CDR2 SNEGSKA come from the germline V gene (reference sequence). The CDR3 loop reads CSAKRQEYEQYF.

The gene calls are TRBV7-9 and TRBJ2-1; TCRdb gives TRBD2 as the D gene, but with no DNA this cannot be confirmed. This CDR3 comprises 15 residues. Germline V gene data show CDR1 as SEHNR and CDR2 as FQNEAQ (reference sequence). The CDR3 sequence is CASSRPTSGYNEQFF.

CDR3 sequence reads: CASSLGAAGAAYEQYF. This chain links TRBV5-1 with TRBJ2-7; TCRdb selects TRBD2, and the lack of DNA leaves this call unchecked. The CDR3 runs to 16 residues. The germline gives CDR1 SGHRS, CDR2 YFSETQ.

The rearrangement uses TRBV10-3 and TRBJ2-6; TCRdb reports TRBD2, a call that lacks DNA to check it against. This CDR3 has 18 amino acids. In germline, CDR1 is ENHRY, CDR2 SYGVKD. The CDR3 region is CAIRSSGRDRWGTNVLTF.

The J gene is TRBJ2-3, the V gene TRBV5-1; the D call from TCRdb, TRBD2, cannot be confirmed without DNA. In germline, CDR1 is SGHRS, CDR2 YFSETQ. The CDR3 length is 11 residues. The CDR3 loop reads CASTLRDTQYF.

The V gene is TRBV7-2, the J gene TRBJ2-3; TCRdb reports TRBD1, a call that lacks DNA to check it against. The CDR3 covers 12 residues. From germline, CDR1 is SGHTA and CDR2 FQGNSA. This CDR3 is CASQGTTDTQYF.

The chain has TRBV28 and TRBJ2-7; the TRBD1 assignment by TCRdb is unverifiable without DNA. The CDR3 sequence is 14 residues long. Germline loops: CDR1 MDHEN, CDR2 SYDVKM. CDR3 amino acids: CASSPGGMIYEQYF.

The chain employs TRBV7-8 and TRBJ1-4. CDR1 is SGHVS, CDR2 FQNEAQ, per germline. This CDR3 spans 16 amino acids. CDR3 amino acids: CASSFRDLSANEKLFF.

The rearrangement links TRBV7-2 to TRBJ2-3; absent DNA, TCRdb's TRBD2 call cannot be checked. The CDR3 runs 16 residues. The germline V gene has CDR1 SGHTA and CDR2 FQGNSA. The CDR3 region is CASTRMGRALMEAQYF.

The gene calls are TRBV6-2 or TRBV6-3 and TRBJ1-2; TCRdb's D call of TRBD1 is untestable without DNA. The germline gives CDR1 MNHEY, CDR2 SVGEGT. The CDR3 runs 16 residues. The CDR3 sequence: CASSYATGLSTHGYTF.

The CDR3 loop is CASSLPASYYEQYF. The gene calls are TRBV7-9 and TRBJ2-7. Germline CDR1 SEHNR, CDR2 FQNEAQ (reference sequence). The CDR3 spans 14 residues.

V and J are TRBV12-3 or TRBV12-4 and TRBJ2-7; TCRdb picks TRBD1, but there is no DNA to check that call. This CDR3 is built from 15 residues. The CDR3 sequence: CASSSRGQVSYEQYF.

This chain links TRBV6-6 with TRBJ1-6; TCRdb's D call, TRBD1, is unchecked because there is no DNA. Germline-derived CDR1 and CDR2 are MNHNY and SVGAGI (reference sequence). CDR3 length: 14 residues. The CDR3 spells CASKTDSGGSPLHF.

The chain carries TRBV6-5 and TRBJ2-7. The CDR3 sequence is 13 residues long. The germline V gene has CDR1 MNHEY and CDR2 SVGAGI. The chain's CDR3 is CASRRGASYEQYF.

The CDR3 protein is CASSQSHRVTEAFF. The V gene is TRBV4-2, the J gene TRBJ1-1; the TCRdb D gene call, TRBD1, has no DNA to confirm it. CDR3 size: 14 residues. In germline, CDR1 is LGHNA, CDR2 YNFKEQ.